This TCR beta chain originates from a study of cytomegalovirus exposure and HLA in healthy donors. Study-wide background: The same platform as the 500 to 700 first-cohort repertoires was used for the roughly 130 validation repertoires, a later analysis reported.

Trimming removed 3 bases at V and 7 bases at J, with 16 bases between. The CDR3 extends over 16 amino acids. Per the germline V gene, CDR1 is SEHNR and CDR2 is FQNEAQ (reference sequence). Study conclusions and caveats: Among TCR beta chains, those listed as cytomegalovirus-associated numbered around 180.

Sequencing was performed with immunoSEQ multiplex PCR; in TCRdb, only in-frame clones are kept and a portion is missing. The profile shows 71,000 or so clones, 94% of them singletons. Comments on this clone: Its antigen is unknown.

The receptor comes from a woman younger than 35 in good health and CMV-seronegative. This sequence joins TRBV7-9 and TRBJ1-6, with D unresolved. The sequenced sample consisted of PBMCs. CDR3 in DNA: TGTGCCAGCAGCTTGGAGGGAGAGGGCTGGAATTCACCCCTCCACTTT. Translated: CASSLEGEGWNSPLHF.